The 20 T cell receptor beta chains reported below all come from one sample, sequenced in a study of OX40 agonist ivuxolimab in advanced cancers. Sequencing used immunoSEQ multiplex PCR; TCRdb keeps in-frame clones, though not all of them. The sample lists about 20,000 clones, roughly 70% seen once, with 20% to 25% in the top ten. The specimen comprised CD4+ or CD8+ T cells sorted from blood, sampled in a trial of the OX40 agonist ivuxolimab. The receptors derive from an adult with an advanced solid tumor such as melanoma, head and neck, liver or kidney cancer.

This clone has more than one count but fewer than ten. The genes are TRBV7-9 and TRBJ1-2, with D uncertain. The CDR3 is 13 residues long. V was trimmed by 3 bases and J by 4 bases, leaving 9 bases between them. Germline loops: CDR1 SEHNR, CDR2 FQNEAQ (reference sequence). CDR3 nucleotide sequence: TGTGCCAGCAGCTTGACGGACGGCTATGGCTACACCTTC. It translates to CASSLTDGYGYTF.

The chain links TRBV7-8 to TRBJ2-7, with a weak D call TRBD1 (5 bases). CDR1 is SGHVS, CDR2 FQNEAQ, per germline. The V and J ends lost 2 bases and 1 base respectively, with 9 bases between them. CDR3 length equals 14 residues. The CDR3 spells CASSLRQSSYEQYF. CDR3 nucleotide sequence: TGTGCCAGCAGCTTAAGACAGAGTTCCTACGAGCAGTACTTC.

The V call is TRBV6-6, the J call TRBJ2-1; 8 bases are a match to TRBD2. V was pared by 6 bases and J by 4 bases, with 8 bases of the junction left unmatched. CDR3 size: 15 residues. Germline assignment: CDR1 MNHNY and CDR2 SVGAGI (reference sequence). CDR3 DNA: TGTGCCAGCAGGCAATTGGGACTAGGATACAATGAGCAGTTCTTC. Amino acid sequence: CASRQLGLGYNEQFF.

This clone was seen once. The rearrangement links TRBV5-6 to TRBJ1-2; D is perhaps TRBD1 (5 bases). Germline V CDR1 and CDR2: SGHDT, YYEEEE. V dropped 1 base and J dropped 1 base, with 11 bases sitting between them. There are 15 residues in the CDR3. The CDR3 protein is CASSLISTVNYGYTF. CDR3 DNA: TGTGCCAGCAGCTTGATCTCGACAGTTAACTATGGCTACACCTTC.

The J gene is TRBJ2-5, the V gene TRBV7-9, with 15 bases that match TRBD2. Trimming at V came to 5 bases and at J to 5 bases, leaving 12 bases not matched to a gene. The CDR3 contains 18 residues. The germline gives CDR1 SEHNR, CDR2 FQNEAQ (reference sequence). In DNA, the CDR3 is TGTGCCAGCAGCCGGACTAGCGGGGGGGCCTTGCTAGACGAGACCCAGTACTTC. Translating gives CASSRTSGGALLDETQYF.

The rearrangement uses TRBV19 and TRBJ2-5; D gene uncertain. In germline, CDR1 is LNHDA, CDR2 SQIVND (reference sequence). V was trimmed by 7 bases and J by 5 bases, leaving 5 bases between them. The CDR3 spans 10 residues. In nucleotides, the CDR3 is TGTGCCAGTATTTCTGAGACCCAGTACTTC. Translated: CASISETQYF.

The gene calls are TRBV19 and TRBJ1-5; no reliable D call. The V and J ends lost 6 bases and 2 bases respectively, with 8 bases between them. The CDR3 runs 13 residues. Germline CDR1 and CDR2: LNHDA and SQIVND (reference sequence). The CDR3: CASRLLRNQPQHF. The DNA of the CDR3 is TGTGCCAGTAGACTGTTGCGCAATCAGCCCCAGCATTTT. Full variable domain (outside the CDR3, taken from reference TRBV19 and TRBJ1-5): DGGITQSPKYLFRKEGQNVTLSCEQNLNHDAMYWYRQDPGQGLRLIYYSQIVNDFQKGDIAEGYSVSREKKESFPLTVTSAQKNPTAFYLCASRLLRNQPQHFGDGTRLSIL.

The chain links TRBV13 to TRBJ2-7; D is uncertain. V lost 3 bases to trimming and J lost 7 bases, with 7 bases between them. Germline V gene sequence: CDR1 PRHDT, CDR2 FYEKMQ (reference sequence). CDR3 length equals 11 residues. The CDR3 loop reads CASSFRREQYF. CDR3 DNA: TGTGCCAGCAGCTTTCGCAGAGAGCAGTACTTC.

The chain combines TRBV2 with TRBJ2-5; D might be TRBD1 or TRBD2, each matching 6 bases. Germline lookup yields CDR1 SNHLY and CDR2 FYNNEI. The CDR3 has 13 residues. The V and J ends lost 8 bases and 5 bases respectively, with 15 bases between them. This CDR3 is CASGRDGGETQYF. The CDR3 DNA reads as TGTGCCAGCGGGCGGGACGGGGGCGAGACCCAGTACTTC.

The count of this clone is one. The CDR3 loop is CASSETGGAGANVLTF. The DNA for the CDR3 is TGTGCCAGCAGTGAAACAGGGGGCGCTGGGGCCAACGTCCTGACTTTC. This chain connects TRBV6-4 to TRBJ2-6; TRBD1 matches at 9 bases. Trimming at V came to 3 bases and at J to 2 bases, leaving 2 bases not matched to a gene. The CDR3 consists of 16 residues. CDR1 MRHNA and CDR2 SNTAGT come from the germline V gene.

The V call is TRBV11-2, the J call TRBJ2-7, with 8 nucleotides matching TRBD1. V was pared by 1 base and J by 3 bases, with 5 bases of the junction left unmatched. Germline CDR1 SGHAT, CDR2 FQNNGV. The CDR3 length is 15 residues. CDR3 in DNA: TGTGCCAGCAGCTTAGTTTTCGGACAGGGCTACGAGCAGTACTTC. It encodes CASSLVFGQGYEQYF.

The rearrangement uses TRBV7-6 and TRBJ2-3; D may be TRBD2 (7 bases). The germline V gene has CDR1 SGHVS and CDR2 FNYEAQ. The CDR3 totals 15 residues. V was trimmed by 0 bases and J by 6 bases, leaving 13 bases between them. This CDR3 reads CASSLARGAGDTQYF. The CDR3, as DNA: TGTGCCAGCAGCTTAGCTCGGGGGGCGGGTGATACGCAGTATTTT.

The V gene is TRBV7-3, the J gene TRBJ2-3; no definite D call. The CDR3 has 13 residues. Per the germline V gene, CDR1 is SGHTA and CDR2 is FQGTGA. V was cut by 5 bases and J by 3 bases, with 9 bases left in between. The CDR3 DNA is TGTGCCAGCAGCGACCCGGGTACAGATACGCAGTATTTT. It codes for CASSDPGTDTQYF.

This rearrangement joins TRBV10-1 to TRBJ2-5, with D possibly TRBD1 on 5 matching bases. The CDR3 consists of 15 residues. Germline CDR1 reads WNHNN; CDR2 reads SYGVQD (reference sequence). Trimming pared 6 bases from V and 0 bases from J, leaving 14 bases between. The CDR3: CASRIDSQYQETQYF. CDR3 nucleotides: TGCGCCAGCAGGATCGACAGCCAGTACCAAGAGACCCAGTACTTC.

This clone came up a few times. J is TRBJ2-7 and V is TRBV7-9; possible D gene TRBD1, 7 bases. The germline V gene encodes CDR1 SEHNR and CDR2 FQNEAQ (reference sequence). The CDR3 totals 16 residues. V lost 1 base, J lost 4 bases, and 17 bases lay in between. CDR3 bases: TGTGCCAGCAGCTTAGATCCCCGCAGGGGGGTGTACGAGCAGTACTTC. Its translation is CASSLDPRRGVYEQYF. Supplemented by reference TRBV7-9 and TRBJ2-7, the full variable domain reads DTGVSQNPRHKITKRGQNVTFRCDPISEHNRLYWYRQTLGQGPEFLTYFQNEAQLEKSRLLSDRFSAERPKGSFSTLEIQRTEQGDSAMYLCASSLDPRRGVYEQYFGPGTRLTVT.

The rearrangement uses TRBV28 and TRBJ2-3, with TRBD2 matching 7 bases. Germline V gene sequence: CDR1 MDHEN, CDR2 SYDVKM. The CDR3 spans 16 residues. After removal of 2 bases from V and 1 base from J, the junction contained 6 bases not matched to a gene. The CDR3 reads CASSLARGRGTDTQYF. Written as DNA, the CDR3 is TGTGCCAGCAGTTTAGCAAGAGGGAGGGGCACAGATACGCAGTATTTT.

This chain links TRBV7-9 with TRBJ1-4; D perhaps matches TRBD1 (6 bases). V was shortened by 6 bases and J by 5 bases, with 16 bases between the two germline ends. CDR1 and CDR2 (germline): SEHNR, FQNEAQ (reference sequence). The CDR3 is 15 residues long. The CDR3 DNA is TGTGCCAGCAGACCACCGGGAGGGGGGAATGAAAAACTGTTTTTT. This translates into CASRPPGGGNEKLFF.

This clone was picked up many times. The rearrangement links TRBV7-9 to TRBJ2-7; 7 bases are a match to TRBD1. There are 15 residues in the CDR3. Trimming removed 4 bases from V and 2 bases from J; junction bases left unmatched: 8. Germline CDR1 and CDR2: SEHNR and FQNEAQ (reference sequence). CDR3 DNA sequence: TGTGCCAGCAGCTGGACGGACAGGCCGACCTACGAGCAGTACTTC. Translating it yields CASSWTDRPTYEQYF. Variable domain in full (rest from reference TRBV7-9 and TRBJ2-7): DTGVSQNPRHKITKRGQNVTFRCDPISEHNRLYWYRQTLGQGPEFLTYFQNEAQLEKSRLLSDRFSAERPKGSFSTLEIQRTEQGDSAMYLCASSWTDRPTYEQYFGPGTRLTVT.

This clone is deemed medium-sized. This specimen includes other DNA sequences encoding the same CDR3. V is TRBV27 and J is TRBJ1-1; D gene unclear. V was cut by 7 bases and J by 3 bases, with 15 bases left in between. Germline CDR1 MNHEY, CDR2 SMNVEV (reference sequence). The CDR3 consists of 14 residues. The CDR3, as DNA: TGTGCCAGCACCGAGGGCTTGGGGTACACTGAAGCTTTCTTT. As protein: CASTEGLGYTEAFF.

As for this clone: The germline gene is not matched at one end of the junction; a read error may be the cause. The J gene is TRBJ2-5, the V gene TRBV28; D tentatively reads TRBD1 or TRBD2 (7 bases each). Germline CDR1 reads MDHEN; CDR2 reads SYDVKM. The CDR3 has 15 amino acids. CDR3 coding DNA: TGTGCCAGCAGCTTATTCCAGGGGGGGCAGGAGACCCAGTACTTC. Its protein is CASSLFQGGQETQYF.